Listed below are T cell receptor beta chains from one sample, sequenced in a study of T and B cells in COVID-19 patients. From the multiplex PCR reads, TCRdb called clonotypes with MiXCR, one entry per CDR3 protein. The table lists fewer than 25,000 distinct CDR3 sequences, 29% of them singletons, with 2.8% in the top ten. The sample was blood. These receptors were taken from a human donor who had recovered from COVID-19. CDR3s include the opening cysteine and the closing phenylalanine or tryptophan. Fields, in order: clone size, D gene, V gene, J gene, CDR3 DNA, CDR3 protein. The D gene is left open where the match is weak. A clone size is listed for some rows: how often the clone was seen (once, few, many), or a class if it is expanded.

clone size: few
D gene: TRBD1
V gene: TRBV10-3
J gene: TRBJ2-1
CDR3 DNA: TGTGCCATCAGTTCCGGGACAGACTCCGATGAGCAGTTCTTC
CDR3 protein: CAISSGTDSDEQFF

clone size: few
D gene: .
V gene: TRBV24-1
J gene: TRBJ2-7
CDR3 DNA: TGTGCCACCAGCCCGGGGGACACCTACGAGCAGTACTTC
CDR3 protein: CATSPGDTYEQYF

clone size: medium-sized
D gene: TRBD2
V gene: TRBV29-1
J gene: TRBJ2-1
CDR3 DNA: TGCAGCGTTGAAGGACTAGCGGGAGGAAGTAATGAGCAGTTCTTC
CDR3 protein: CSVEGLAGGSNEQFF

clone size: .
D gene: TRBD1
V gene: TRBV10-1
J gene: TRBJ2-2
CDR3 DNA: TGCGCCAGCAGGGAACAGGGGAGCGGAGACACCGGGGAGCTGTTTTTT
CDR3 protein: CASREQGSGDTGELFF

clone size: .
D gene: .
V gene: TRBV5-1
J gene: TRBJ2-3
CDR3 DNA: TGCGCCAGCAGCTTGGGTAGCGTGAGCACAGATACGCAGTATTTT
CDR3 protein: CASSLGSVSTDTQYF

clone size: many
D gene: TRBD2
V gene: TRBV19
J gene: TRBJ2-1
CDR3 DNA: TGTGCCAGTAGAAGGAAACTAGCGGGATTCAATGAGCAGTTCTTC
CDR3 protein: CASRRKLAGFNEQFF

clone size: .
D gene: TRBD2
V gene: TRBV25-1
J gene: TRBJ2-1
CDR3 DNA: TGTGCCAGCAGTGAATTGACTAGCGGGGAGAATGAGCAGTTCTTC
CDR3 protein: CASSELTSGENEQFF

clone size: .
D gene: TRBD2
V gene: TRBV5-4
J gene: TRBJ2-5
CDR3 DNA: TGTGCCAGCAGCCCTGAGCGGGGGGGCATGAAGACCCAGTACTTC
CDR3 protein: CASSPERGGMKTQYF

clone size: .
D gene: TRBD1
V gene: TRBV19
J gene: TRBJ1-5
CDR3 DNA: TGTGCCAGTAGTGGCAGGGGGGGTAGCAATCAGCCCCAGCATTTT
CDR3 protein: CASSGRGGSNQPQHF

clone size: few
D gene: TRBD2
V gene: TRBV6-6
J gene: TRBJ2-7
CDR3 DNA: TGTGCCAGCAGCCCACGGACTAGCGGGAGGTACGAGCAGTACTTC
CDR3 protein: CASSPRTSGRYEQYF

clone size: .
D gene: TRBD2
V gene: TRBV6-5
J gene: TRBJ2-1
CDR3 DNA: TGTGCCAGCAGTTACTCTAGCGGGGCATACAATGAGCAGTTCTTC
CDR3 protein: CASSYSSGAYNEQFF

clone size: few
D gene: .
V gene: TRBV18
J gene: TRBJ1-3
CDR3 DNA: TGTGCCAGCCAAACCCCTTTCGGGTACACCATATATTTT
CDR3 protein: CASQTPFGYTIYF

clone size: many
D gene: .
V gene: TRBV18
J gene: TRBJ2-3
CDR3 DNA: TGTGCCAGCTCACCATCAGCAAATGTGCGGGCGGATACGCAGTATTTT
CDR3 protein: CASSPSANVRADTQYF

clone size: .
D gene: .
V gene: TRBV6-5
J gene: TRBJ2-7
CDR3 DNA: TGTGCCAGCAGTTACTCCAACGAAGGACGGACGTACTCTCTCTACGAGCAGTACTTC
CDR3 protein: CASSYSNEGRTYSLYEQYF

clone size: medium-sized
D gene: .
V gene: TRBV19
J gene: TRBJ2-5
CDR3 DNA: TGTGCCAGTAGTATCGGAGGGGCCGGCCTGGGAGAGACCCAGTACTTC
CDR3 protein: CASSIGGAGLGETQYF

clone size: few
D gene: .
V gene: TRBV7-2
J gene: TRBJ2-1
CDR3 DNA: TGTGCCAGCAGCTTAGGGTCCGCGTTAAACTACAATGAGCAGTTCTTC
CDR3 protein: CASSLGSALNYNEQFF

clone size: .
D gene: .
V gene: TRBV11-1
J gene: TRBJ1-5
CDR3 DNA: TGTGCCAGCAGCCTCCTCCCCTTCGACAGCCTAGATAGCAATCAGCCCCAGCATTTT
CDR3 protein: CASSLLPFDSLDSNQPQHF

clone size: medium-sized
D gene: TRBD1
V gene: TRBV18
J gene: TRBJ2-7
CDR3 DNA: TGTGCCAGCTCACCAGGGACAGGGGCCTACGAGCAGTACTTC
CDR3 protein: CASSPGTGAYEQYF

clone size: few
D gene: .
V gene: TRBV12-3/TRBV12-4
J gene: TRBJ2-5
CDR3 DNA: TGTGCCAGCAGTCCATCGAATTACCAGGGGTCTCGGGAGACCCAGTACTTC
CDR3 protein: CASSPSNYQGSRETQYF

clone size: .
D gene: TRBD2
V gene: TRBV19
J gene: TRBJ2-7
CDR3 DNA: TGTGCCAGTAGGCCCGGGAGGGAACCCTACGAGCAGTACTTC
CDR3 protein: CASRPGREPYEQYF

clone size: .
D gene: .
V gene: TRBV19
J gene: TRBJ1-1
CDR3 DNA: TGTGCCAGTAGTATTGGGACCCAAAGCACTGAAGCTTTCTTT
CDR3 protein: CASSIGTQSTEAFF

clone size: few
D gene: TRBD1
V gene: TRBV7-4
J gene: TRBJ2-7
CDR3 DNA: TGTGCCAGCAGCTCTAATGGACAGGGCCGGGACGAGCAGTACTTC
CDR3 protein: CASSSNGQGRDEQYF

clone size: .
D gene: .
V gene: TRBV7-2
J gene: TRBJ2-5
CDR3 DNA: TGTGCCAGCAGCAGCTCGGGCGGCCATGATTGGCCGGTGGTCCCCCAGTACTTC
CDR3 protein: CASSSSGGHDWPVVPQYF

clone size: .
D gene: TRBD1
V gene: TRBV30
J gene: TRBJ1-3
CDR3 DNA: TGTGCCTGGGGACAGGGGGGTGGAAACACCATATATTTT
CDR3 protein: CAWGQGGGNTIYF

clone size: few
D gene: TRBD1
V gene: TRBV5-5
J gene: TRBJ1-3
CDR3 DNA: TGTGCCAGCAGCGCTCGGGACAGCATAAGTCACACCATATATTTT
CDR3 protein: CASSARDSISHTIYF

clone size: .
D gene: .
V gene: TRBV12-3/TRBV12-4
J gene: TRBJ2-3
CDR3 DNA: TGTGCCAGCAGGACTAGCACAGATACGCAGTATTTT
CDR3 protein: CASRTSTDTQYF

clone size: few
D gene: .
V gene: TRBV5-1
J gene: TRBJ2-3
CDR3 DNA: TGCGCCAGCAGCACCTCTAGCACAGATACGCAGTATTTT
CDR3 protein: CASSTSSTDTQYF

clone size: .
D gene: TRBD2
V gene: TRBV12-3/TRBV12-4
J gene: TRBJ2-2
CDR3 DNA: TGTGCCAGCAGTAGACTAGCGGGAGGTACCGGGGAGCTGTTTTTT
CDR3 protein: CASSRLAGGTGELFF